This TCR beta chain was recovered during a study of cytomegalovirus exposure and HLA in healthy donors. Study findings and constraints: In the 130 or so validation repertoires, roughly 94% of cluster scores exceeded 0, per a later analysis. Some TCR beta chains (roughly 150 of them) were listed as cytomegalovirus-associated.

Turning to this clone: Antigen unknown.

Per the germline V gene, CDR1 is MRHNA and CDR2 is SNTAGT. CDR3 length: 15 amino acids. V was clipped by 4 bases and J by 3 bases; unmatched bases: 5. Clones were read by immunoSEQ multiplex PCR, and TCRdb kept only the in-frame ones, dropping some. The sample consists of about 200,000 clones, approximately 82% of them appearing once. This chain uses TRBV6-4 with TRBJ2-1, with 8 bases matching TRBD2. The sequenced material came from PBMCs. This TCR was sampled from a woman in her twenties or thirties in good health and CMV-seropositive. The CDR3 reads CASSVLAGLYNEQFF. Written as DNA, the CDR3 is TGTGCCAGCAGTGTCCTAGCGGGCCTCTACAATGAGCAGTTCTTC.